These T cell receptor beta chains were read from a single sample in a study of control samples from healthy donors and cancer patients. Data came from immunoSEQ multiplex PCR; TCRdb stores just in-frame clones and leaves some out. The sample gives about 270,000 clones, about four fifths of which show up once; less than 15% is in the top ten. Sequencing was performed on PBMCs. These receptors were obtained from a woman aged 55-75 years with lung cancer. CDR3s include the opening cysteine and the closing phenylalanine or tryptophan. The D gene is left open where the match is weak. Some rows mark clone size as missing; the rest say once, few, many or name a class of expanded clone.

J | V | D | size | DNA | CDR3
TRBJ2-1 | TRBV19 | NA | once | TGTGCCAGTAGTATGGGGCCTTCGCTCTATGAGCAGTTCTTC | CASSMGPSLYEQFF
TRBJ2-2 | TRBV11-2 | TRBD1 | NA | TGTGCCAGCAGCCCTACCTCAGGGGGCCGCACCGGGGAGCTGTTTTTT | CASSPTSGGRTGELFF
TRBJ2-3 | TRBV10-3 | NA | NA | TGTGCCATCAGTGAGGCGGCCTACACAGATACGCAGTATTTT | CAISEAAYTDTQYF
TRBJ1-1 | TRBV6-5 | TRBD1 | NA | TGTGCCAGCAGGGAGGGGACAGGGTTTGAAGCTTTCTTT | CASREGTGFEAFF
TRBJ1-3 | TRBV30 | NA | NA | TGTGCCTGGAGTGTACAGGTTGGATACACCATATATTTT | CAWSVQVGYTIYF
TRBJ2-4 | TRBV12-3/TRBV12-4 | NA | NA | TGTGCCAGCAGCTCTACAGTGTACATTCGCTACTTC | CASSSTVYIRYF
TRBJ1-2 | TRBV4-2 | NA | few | TGTGCCAGCAGCCAAGAGGAACAGGCCTTCTATGGCTACACCTTC | CASSQEEQAFYGYTF
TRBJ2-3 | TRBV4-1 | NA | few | TGCGCCAGCAGCCTATCAGGACCCTATTATACGCAGTATTTT | CASSLSGPYYTQYF
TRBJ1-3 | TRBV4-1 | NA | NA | TGCGCCAGCAGCCAAGGTCAGGTTTACTCTGGAAACACCATATATTTT | CASSQGQVYSGNTIYF
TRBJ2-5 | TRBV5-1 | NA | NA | TGCGCCAGCGGAGTCCAGGGCGACCAAGAGACCCAGTACTTC | CASGVQGDQETQYF
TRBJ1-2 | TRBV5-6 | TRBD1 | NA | TGTGCCAGCAGCTTCAGGGGGCGGAACTATGGCTACACCTTC | CASSFRGRNYGYTF
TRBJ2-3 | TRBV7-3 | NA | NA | TGTGCCAGCAGCTTTATAGCGGAAAGCACAGATACGCAGTATTTT | CASSFIAESTDTQYF
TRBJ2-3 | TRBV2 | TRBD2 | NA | TGTGCCAGCAGTGGCGGGACTAGCGCGGCAGATACGCAGTATTTT | CASSGGTSAADTQYF
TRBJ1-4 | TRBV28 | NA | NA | TGTGCCAGCAGTTCTAGAGATGAGAGGCTGTTTTTT | CASSSRDERLFF
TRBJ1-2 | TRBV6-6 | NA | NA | TGTGCCAGCAGTCAACGGGGCGGAACTAACTATGGCTACACCTTC | CASSQRGGTNYGYTF
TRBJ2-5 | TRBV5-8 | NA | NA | TGTGCCAGCAGCGTCAAGACCCAGTACTTC | CASSVKTQYF
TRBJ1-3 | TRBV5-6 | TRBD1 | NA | TGTGCCAGCAGCCAGGACAGGGTTTTTGGAAACACCATATATTTT | CASSQDRVFGNTIYF
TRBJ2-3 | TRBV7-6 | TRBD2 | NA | TGTGCCAGCAGCCCTCTAGTGGGGGGGACTAGCGGGAAGTCAGATACGCAGTATTTT | CASSPLVGGTSGKSDTQYF
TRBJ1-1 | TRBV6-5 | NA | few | TGTGCCAGCACTAACGGGGAGAACACTGAAGCTTTCTTT | CASTNGENTEAFF
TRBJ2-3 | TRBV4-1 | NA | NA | TGCGCCAGCAGCCTAAGATACACAGATACGCAGTATTTT | CASSLRYTDTQYF
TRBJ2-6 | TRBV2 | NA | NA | TGTGCCAGCAGTATTGGTAACGTCCTGACTTTC | CASSIGNVLTF
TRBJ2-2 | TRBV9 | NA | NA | TGTGCCAGCAGCGTAGTGCAGGGTAGCGGCGGGGAGCTGTTTTTT | CASSVVQGSGGELFF
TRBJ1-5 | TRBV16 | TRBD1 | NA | TGTGCCAGCAGCCAATTGGGGCAGGGGGAACAGCCCCAGCATTTT | CASSQLGQGEQPQHF
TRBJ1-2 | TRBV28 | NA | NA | TGTGCCAGCAGTTTATGGGGGGGTAATTATGGCTACACCTTC | CASSLWGGNYGYTF
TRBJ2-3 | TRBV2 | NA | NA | TGTGCCAGCAGAGGTCATGGCGGAGCCGACAATACGCAGTATTTT | CASRGHGGADNTQYF
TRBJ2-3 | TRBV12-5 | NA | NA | TGTGCTAGTGGTGTCGGACATTACGAGGGAGATACGCAGTATTTT | CASGVGHYEGDTQYF
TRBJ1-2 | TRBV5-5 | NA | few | TGTGCCAGCAGCTTTGGCGGGGGCAGGGAAGGCGGCTACACCTTC | CASSFGGGREGGYTF
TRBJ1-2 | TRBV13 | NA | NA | TGTGCCAGCAGCCCCTCGTGGGGGGCTTCTGCTAACTATGGCTACACCTTC | CASSPSWGASANYGYTF
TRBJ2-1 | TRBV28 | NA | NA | TGTGCCAGCGGACGAGGAGGGCAGTTCTTC | CASGRGGQFF
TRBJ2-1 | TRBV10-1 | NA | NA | TGCGCCAGCAGGGACGGACGGTCCGGAGGGAATGAGCAGTTCTTC | CASRDGRSGGNEQFF
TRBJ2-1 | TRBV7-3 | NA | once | TGTGCCAGCAGCGCCACAGGGACGACTGAGCAGTTCTTC | CASSATGTTEQFF
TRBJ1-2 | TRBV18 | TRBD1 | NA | TGTGCCAGCTCATCAGAAGCGTTGGGACAGTCTTATGGCTACACCTTC | CASSSEALGQSYGYTF
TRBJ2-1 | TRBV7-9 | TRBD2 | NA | TGTGCCAGCAGACCACCGGGACTAGCGGGGGTTAATGAGCAGTTCTTC | CASRPPGLAGVNEQFF